A single sample is the source of the 24 T cell receptor beta chains below, sequenced in a study of blood T cell repertoires in COVID-19. Sequencing used immunoSEQ multiplex PCR; TCRdb keeps in-frame clones, though not all of them. The sample yields fewer than 500,000 clones, over 75% seen once. The specimen was PBMCs or T cells enriched from blood (not recorded which). Receptor source: a woman in her twenties or thirties with acute COVID-19.

V and J are TRBV5-1 and TRBJ1-6; TRBD1 agrees at 9 bases. Germline CDR1 SGHRS, CDR2 YFSETQ. The CDR3 contains 14 residues. Losses at the gene ends were 0 bases for V and 10 bases for J; bases not matched to a gene: 2. Written as DNA, the CDR3 is TGCGCCAGCAGCTTGGTTACAGGGGGCTCACCCCTCCACTTT. Residues: CASSLVTGGSPLHF.

The rearrangement uses TRBV10-2 and TRBJ2-3; 7 positions match TRBD2. V was clipped by 0 bases and J by 6 bases; unmatched bases: 6. The CDR3 covers 15 residues. Germline V gene sequence: CDR1 WSHSY, CDR2 SAAADI. The CDR3, as DNA: TGCGCCAGCAGTGAGTCGCCAGCGGGGTCGGATACGCAGTATTTT. Encoded protein: CASSESPAGSDTQYF.

The V call is TRBV9, the J call TRBJ1-2; possibly TRBD1 for D (5 bases). The germline V and J ends were trimmed by 1 base and 5 bases, with 9 bases remaining between them. Germline V gene sequence: CDR1 SGDLS, CDR2 YYNGEE. The CDR3 spans 13 residues. The DNA of the CDR3 is TGTGCCAGCAGCGTACAGGGAGGTTATGGCTACACCTTC. This encodes CASSVQGGYGYTF.

CDR3 amino acids: CASMLSLGADTQYF. The CDR3 DNA is TGTGCCAGCATGTTGAGCCTCGGGGCAGATACGCAGTATTTT. V and J are TRBV27 and TRBJ2-3; possibly TRBD2 for D (5 bases). Germline values: CDR1 MNHEY, CDR2 SMNVEV (reference sequence). V was clipped by 7 bases and J by 4 bases, with 15 bases between them. This CDR3 contains 14 residues.

The chain couples TRBV7-6 to TRBJ2-3, with TRBD1 matching 9 bases. The CDR3 has 16 amino acids. Germline V CDR1 and CDR2: SGHVS, FNYEAQ. V dropped 5 bases and J dropped 2; count of bases not matched to a gene: 8. The CDR3 bases are TGTGCCAGCAGCGAAGCGGACAGGGGTTTCACAGATACGCAGTATTTT. This sequence encodes CASSEADRGFTDTQYF.

About this clone itself: Other DNA sequences of this sample code for an identical CDR3. The chain recombines TRBV10-3 with TRBJ1-5; D may be TRBD1 (6 bases). CDR1 is ENHRY and CDR2 is SYGVKD in the germline V gene. The CDR3 has 13 amino acids. V lost 2 bases and J lost 7, with 9 bases in between. CDR3 sequence (DNA): TGTGCCATCAGTGAGGGGCAGGGGCAGCCCCAGCATTTT. Protein sequence: CAISEGQGQPQHF.

The gene calls are TRBV12-5 and TRBJ1-6; 7 positions match TRBD1. CDR1 LGHNT and CDR2 FRNRAP come from the germline V gene. J lost 6 bases, V lost 1 base, and 9 bases had no gene match. The CDR3 covers 17 residues. The CDR3 bases are TGTGCTAGTGGTTTGGCTTTTAAAGGGGGCTTTAATTCACCCCTCCACTTT. As protein: CASGLAFKGGFNSPLHF.

The V call is TRBV9, the J call TRBJ1-6; 7 bases are shared with TRBD1. Germline CDR1 SGDLS, CDR2 YYNGEE. The J segment lost 9 bases and the V segment lost 0 bases, leaving 3 bases of the junction unmatched. The CDR3 loop spans 14 amino acids. CDR3 region: CASSVGDRPSPLHF. CDR3 in DNA: TGTGCCAGCAGCGTAGGGGACAGACCTTCACCCCTCCACTTT.

The rearrangement joins TRBV18 to TRBJ2-2; 7 bases align to TRBD1. Germline values: CDR1 KGHSH, CDR2 LQKENI. The CDR3 has 16 amino acids. Trimming removed 2 bases from V and 4 bases from J; junction bases left unmatched: 7. CDR3 DNA: TGTGCCAGCTCACCAGTCGGGACAGCTTTCACCGGGGAGCTGTTTTTT. Its protein is CASSPVGTAFTGELFF.

The gene calls are TRBV24-1 and TRBJ2-1, with D perhaps matching TRBD1 (5 bases). Germline CDR1 and CDR2: KGHDR and SFDVKD. V lost 5 bases to trimming and J lost 10 bases, with 20 bases between them. The CDR3 runs 15 residues. This chain's CDR3 is CATSGEGEWAAEQFF. The DNA for the CDR3 is TGTGCCACCAGTGGTGAAGGGGAATGGGCGGCAGAGCAGTTCTTC.

This clone was detected only once. This rearrangement joins TRBV5-1 to TRBJ2-1; D is possibly TRBD1 (6 bases). CDR1 is SGHRS, CDR2 YFSETQ, per germline. Trimming pared 0 bases from V and 8 bases from J, leaving 18 bases between. This CDR3 region has 16 residues. CDR3 in DNA: TGCGCCAGCAGCTTGGCATCGCAGGGGATTTATGATGAGCAGTTCTTC. This codes for CASSLASQGIYDEQFF.

V gene TRBV14 combines with J gene TRBJ1-2; D gene ambiguous. Trimming left V 4 bases short and J 2 bases short, with 14 bases between. The CDR3 has 15 residues. Germline lookup yields CDR1 SGHDN and CDR2 FVKESK. The CDR3 DNA reads as TGTGCCAGCAGCCCTTCCGGGCGGGGAAACTATGGCTACACCTTC. Its translation: CASSPSGRGNYGYTF.

CDR3 loop: CATSDLTGDYGYTF. DNA of the CDR3: TGTGCCACCAGTGACCTGACAGGAGACTATGGCTACACCTTC. The chain uses TRBV24-1 and TRBJ1-2; a possible D gene is TRBD1 (6 bases). Germline lookup yields CDR1 KGHDR and CDR2 SFDVKD. This CDR3 region has 14 residues. The V gene lost 4 bases and the J gene lost 3 bases, with 11 bases spanning the gap.

For this clone: This sample includes further DNA sequences coding for the same CDR3. V usage is TRBV12-3 or TRBV12-4 and J usage is TRBJ1-3; D gene uncertain. V lost 4 bases, J lost 5 bases, and 3 bases lay in between. The CDR3 consists of 11 residues. The CDR3 loop reads CASSSRNTIYF. The CDR3 DNA follows: TGTGCCAGCAGTTCAAGAAACACCATATATTTT.

The genes are TRBV4-1 and TRBJ2-1, with TRBD1 matching 8 bases. This CDR3 spans 12 amino acids. The V gene end was trimmed by 3 bases and the J gene end by 16 bases; junction bases not matched to a gene: 8. Germline V lookup: CDR1 MGHRA, CDR2 YSYEKL. This CDR3 is CASSQWTGQKFF. CDR3 coding DNA: TGCGCCAGCAGCCAGTGGACAGGGCAAAAATTCTTC.

This rearrangement joins TRBV6-1 to TRBJ1-2; tentatively, D is TRBD1 (5 bases). CDR1 and CDR2 from the germline V gene are MNHNS and SASEGT. Trimming removed 1 base from V and 4 bases from J, with 10 bases in between. The CDR3 runs 14 residues. Here the CDR3 reads CASSEGGGVYGYTF. DNA for the CDR3: TGTGCCAGCAGTGAAGGGGGGGGAGTCTATGGCTACACCTTC.

The rearrangement joins TRBV28 to TRBJ2-7; the D gene is possibly TRBD1 (6 bases). The CDR3 contains 14 residues. CDR1 and CDR2 from the germline V gene are MDHEN and SYDVKM. Trimming took off 3 bases at V and 2 bases at J, with 11 bases between the two ends. In nucleotides, the CDR3 is TGTGCCAGCAGTTTCCTACAGGGTACCTACGAGCAGTACTTC. Protein sequence: CASSFLQGTYEQYF. Combining the CDR3 with reference TRBV28 and TRBJ2-7 gives the whole variable domain DVKVTQSSRYLVKRTGEKVFLECVQDMDHENMFWYRQDPGLGLRLIYFSYDVKMKEKGDIPEGYSVSREKKERFSLILESASTNQTSMYLCASSFLQGTYEQYFGPGTRLTVT.

This rearrangement joins TRBV25-1 to TRBJ2-3, with 12 bases identical to TRBD2. V was clipped by 8 bases and J by 2 bases; unmatched bases: 8. CDR1 MGHDK and CDR2 SYGVNS come from the germline V gene. This CDR3 spans 16 amino acids. CDR3 DNA: TGTGCCAGCTCATCCACTAGCGGGGGGAACACAGATACGCAGTATTTT. This codes for CASSSTSGGNTDTQYF.

The chain uses TRBV3-1 (or the pseudogene TRBV3-2) and TRBJ1-4; perhaps TRBD1 as D (5 bases). V was pared by 3 bases and J by 8 bases, with 13 bases between. Looked up from germline, CDR1 is LGHDT and CDR2 is YNNKEL (reference sequence). This CDR3 comprises 14 residues. The CDR3: CASSQGQYMEKLFF. The CDR3 DNA reads as TGTGCCAGCAGCCAGGGGCAGTATATGGAAAAACTGTTTTTT.

The rearrangement joins TRBV19 to TRBJ1-1; D uncertain. V lost 6 bases and J 0 bases, leaving 11 bases between the germline ends. CDR1 is LNHDA and CDR2 is SQIVND in the germline V gene (reference sequence). The CDR3 consists of 14 residues. Written as DNA, the CDR3 is TGTGCCAGTAGCACTACACGCGTGAACACTGAAGCTTTCTTT. Translation gives CASSTTRVNTEAFF.

The genes are TRBV6-5 and TRBJ1-2; D possibly corresponds to TRBD1 (6 bases). The V end lost 8 bases, the J end lost 6 bases, and 16 bases lay between the germline ends. The CDR3 extends over 13 amino acids. CDR1 and CDR2 from the germline V gene are MNHEY and SVGAGI. The CDR3 bases are TGTGCCAGCGGGACACAGGTTCGGCATGGCTACACCTTC. This codes for CASGTQVRHGYTF.

In its sample, this clone was seen once. V is TRBV7-8 and J is TRBJ1-2; 9 nucleotides match TRBD1. The CDR3 is 15 amino acids. The V gene end was trimmed by 5 bases and the J gene end by 5 bases; junction bases not matched to a gene: 9. Germline assignment: CDR1 SGHVS and CDR2 FQNEAQ. Written as DNA, the CDR3 is TGTGCCAGCAGCCTCCGGGACAGGGCAAATTATGGCTACACCTTC. Its protein product is CASSLRDRANYGYTF.

With regard to this clone: This specimen includes other DNA sequences encoding the same CDR3. V usage is TRBV7-3 and J usage is TRBJ1-1; D ambiguous. Trimming stripped 2 bases from V and 4 bases from J, with 8 bases between. CDR3 size: 13 residues. Germline CDR1 is SGHTA and CDR2 is FQGTGA. In DNA form, the CDR3 reads TGTGCCAGCAGCTTAGATCGGGGCACTGAAGCTTTCTTT. Translation gives CASSLDRGTEAFF.

This clone was seen once. V gene TRBV10-3 combines with J gene TRBJ1-2; possible D gene TRBD1, 5 bases. The CDR3 runs 11 residues. Germline V gives CDR1 ENHRY, CDR2 SYGVKD. V lost 4 bases, J lost 7 bases, and 7 bases lay in between. CDR3 in DNA: TGTGCCATCAGTGCGGGGGGTGGCTACACCTTC. Translated: CAISAGGGYTF.